This TCR beta chain was identified in a study of T cells in Graves' hyperthyroidism and ophthalmopathy. Amplification targeted TCR beta CDR3 regions from RNA transcripts. An initial round of RT-PCR targeting the TCR CDR3 relied on the HTBI primer set. TCRdb analysed the multiplex PCR reads with MiXCR anew, one entry per CDR3 protein. The sample has about 290,000 distinct CDR3 sequences; over 15% are singletons. CDR1 is SGHVS, CDR2 FNYEAQ, per germline. This CDR3 is 19 amino acids long. Trimming cost V 5 bases and J 4 bases; bases outside gene matches: 14. The sample holds a few counts of this clonotype.

The chain uses TRBV7-6 and TRBJ2-2; 12 nucleotides line up with TRBD2. Sequencing was performed on blood. This receptor was identified in a woman aged 60-75 years with Graves' ophthalmopathy. As DNA, the CDR3 is TGTGCCAGCAGCCCCCAAGCGCTAGCGGGAGGGCTAGGCACCGGGGAGCTGTTTTTT. It is translated as CASSPQALAGGLGTGELFF.